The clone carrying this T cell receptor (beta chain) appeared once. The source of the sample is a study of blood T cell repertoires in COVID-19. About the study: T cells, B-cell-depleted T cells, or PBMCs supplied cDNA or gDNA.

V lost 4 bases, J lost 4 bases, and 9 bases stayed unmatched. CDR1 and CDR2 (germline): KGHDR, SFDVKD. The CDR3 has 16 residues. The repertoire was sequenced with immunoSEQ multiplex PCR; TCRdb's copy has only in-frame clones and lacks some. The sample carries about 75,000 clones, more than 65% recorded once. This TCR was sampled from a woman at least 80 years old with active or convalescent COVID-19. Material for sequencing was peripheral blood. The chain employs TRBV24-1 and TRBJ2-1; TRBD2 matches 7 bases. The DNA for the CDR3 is TGTGCCACCAGTGACCTTTTAGCGGGCTCGTACAATGAGCAGTTCTTC. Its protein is CATSDLLAGSYNEQFF.